This record concerns one TCR beta chain sequence. The entry originates in a study of blood T cell repertoires in COVID-19. Study overall: Sites across the United States, Italy and Spain contributed samples from acute and convalescent COVID-19.

Per the germline V gene, CDR1 is MNHEY and CDR2 is SVGAGI. V gave up 6 bases and J gave up 6 bases, with 17 bases separating them. The CDR3 runs to 14 residues. Clones were read by immunoSEQ multiplex PCR, and TCRdb kept only the in-frame ones, dropping some. The repertoire consists of about 190,000 clones, with roughly 80% occurring once and the leading ten covering around 7.8%. Recruited during active infection, patients (from Seattle) were subsequently followed longitudinally. The material sequenced was peripheral blood. This receptor was identified in a woman aged 60-75 years with COVID-19, enrolled during active disease. The V and J genes are TRBV6-5 and TRBJ1-1; weak D call: TRBD1 (6 bases). The CDR3 is CASSLTGRRSEAFF. CDR3 coding DNA: TGTGCCAGCAGCCTCACAGGGCGGAGATCTGAAGCTTTCTTT.